This T cell receptor (beta chain) was sequenced for a study of beta chain features in type 1 diabetes. Sequencing targeted expressed TCRB transcripts, as all isolated RNA had been reverse transcribed. TCRdb's table, derived via immunoSEQ multiplex PCR, lists solely in-frame clones and lacks some. The sample shows under 450,000 clones, around 14% of them seen only once. V lost 8 bases and J 3 bases, leaving 19 bases between the germline ends. The germline gives CDR1 SQVTM, CDR2 ANQGSEA. The CDR3 spans 14 residues. Study outcomes and limitations: A closer apparent resemblance between naive, central memory and Treg TCRB repertoires was seen in patients than in healthy donors. The study found moderately but significantly shorter TCRB CDR3s in all four CD4+ subsets of Type 1 diabetes patients.

With respect to this clone: What it recognizes is unknown.

The chain couples TRBV29-1 to TRBJ1-2; the D gene is possibly TRBD1 (6 bases). Source material: naive CD4+ T cells from blood. This TCR was sampled from a man younger than 45 in good health. The CDR3 region is CSSADPRQDYGYTF. CDR3 in DNA: TGCAGCTCTGCCGATCCCCGACAGGACTATGGCTACACCTTC.